These T cell receptor beta chains were read from a single sample in a study of blood T cell repertoires in COVID-19. Sequencing was performed with immunoSEQ multiplex PCR; in TCRdb, only in-frame clones are kept and a portion is missing. The table shows 150,000 to 200,000 clones, with around three quarters occurring only once. The sequenced sample consisted of PBMCs or T cells enriched from blood (not recorded which). Receptors were obtained from a woman aged 45 to 65 with acute COVID-19. The CDR3 runs from the conserved cysteine through the conserved F or W. D genes are given only for firm matches. The size entry is marked missing in some rows and otherwise reads once, few, many or a size class.

DNA: TGTGCCACCACACCCCCCACAGGCAGCGAAGCTTTCTTT; CDR3: CATTPPTGSEAFF; J: TRBJ1-1; V: TRBV6-6; D: -; length: 13; size: few
DNA: TGTGCCAGCTCACCACCGGGGGCCGTCCACGCCGGGGAGCTGTTTTTT; CDR3: CASSPPGAVHAGELFF; J: TRBJ2-2; V: TRBV18; D: -; length: 16; size: -
DNA: TGTGCCAGCAGCAAAACAGGACAGGGTAATTCACCCCTCCACTTT; CDR3: CASSKTGQGNSPLHF; J: TRBJ1-6; V: TRBV21-1; D: -; length: 15; size: -
DNA: TGTGCCAGCAGGCTAGCGGGGGGCACAGATACGCAGTATTTT; CDR3: CASRLAGGTDTQYF; J: TRBJ2-3; V: TRBV5-4; D: TRBD2; length: 14; size: -
DNA: TGCGCCAGCAGCACTGAAACCGGGACTAGCGGGGGCCAGCGGTACTTC; CDR3: CASSTETGTSGGQRYF; J: TRBJ2-5; V: TRBV5-1; D: TRBD2; length: 16; size: once
DNA: TGTGCCAGCAGTAAACGACAGGGGGCTGGCACCGGGGAGCTGTTTTTT; CDR3: CASSKRQGAGTGELFF; J: TRBJ2-2; V: TRBV25-1; D: TRBD1; length: 16; size: -
DNA: TGTGCCAGTAGCTCCGGGGGGTATAGGGCAGATACGCAGTATTTT; CDR3: CASSSGGYRADTQYF; J: TRBJ2-3; V: TRBV19; D: TRBD2; length: 15; size: -
DNA: TGTGTAGCGGGAGGGGACACAGATACGCAGTATTTT; CDR3: CVAGGDTDTQYF; J: TRBJ2-3; V: TRBV12-3/TRBV12-4; D: TRBD2; length: 12; size: -
DNA: TGTGCCAGCGCCCCTTGGCAGGGAAAAGGTCAGCCCCAGCATTTT; CDR3: CASAPWQGKGQPQHF; J: TRBJ1-5; V: TRBV6-5; D: -; length: 15; size: -
DNA: TGTGCCAGCAGCCAAGGGCGGACAGGGAGGATTGCAACTAATGAAAAACTGTTTTTT; CDR3: CASSQGRTGRIATNEKLFF; J: TRBJ1-4; V: TRBV3-1/TRBV3-2; D: TRBD1; length: 19; size: -
DNA: TGTGCCAGCAGTTTATTGGCAGGGGGCCGCGAAAAACTGTTTTTT; CDR3: CASSLLAGGREKLFF; J: TRBJ1-4; V: TRBV28; D: TRBD1; length: 15; size: many